This T cell receptor beta chain appears in the sequencing data of a study of regulatory T cells in long-lasting Graves disease. Time point here: newly diagnosed GD, antithyroid drugs for less than 3 months. RNA extracted from PBMCs served as the sequencing template. Patients met American Thyroid Association criteria for Graves' disease. This CDR3 region has 13 residues. The ends were cut back, 1 base at V and 5 bases at J, with 8 bases in the middle. Germline V lookup: CDR1 LNHNV, CDR2 YYDKDF (reference sequence). Arm-PCR of CDR3 regions and iRepertoire HTBI primers were used to build TCR beta libraries. TCRdb ran MiXCR on the multiplex PCR reads and lists one entry per CDR3 protein. Altogether approximately 540,000 distinct CDR3 sequences are present, about 11% being singletons, with the ten largest covering 7.5% to 9%. This sample also appeared in a second study, on T cells in Graves' hyperthyroidism and ophthalmopathy. That source reports: The TCR CDR3 was amplified in a first-round RT-PCR using the HTBI primer set.

The starting material was peripheral blood mononuclear cells (PBMCs), obtained at new diagnosis, from a patient treated with antithyroid drugs. This TCR derives from a woman in her 30s with Graves disease. The chain uses TRBV15 and TRBJ1-2, with D maybe TRBD1 (5 bases). CDR3 bases: TGTGCCACCAGCAGAGGACCAGGGTATGGCTACACCTTC. Protein sequence: CATSRGPGYGYTF. The full variable domain, completed using reference TRBV15 and TRBJ1-2, is DAMVIQNPRYQVTQFGKPVTLSCSQTLNHNVMYWYQQKSSQAPKLLFHYYDKDFNNEADTPDNFQSRRPNTSFCFLDIRSPGLGDTAMYLCATSRGPGYGYTFGSGTRLTVV.